Below, 22 T cell receptor beta chains from the same sample are listed, as sequenced in a study of T cell repertoires in cytomegalovirus infection. Which antigens these TCRs recognize remains unknown. In TCRdb, the reads were re-called with MiXCR into one record per CDR3 protein. Found here are hundreds of thousands of distinct CDR3 sequences, around 31% of them singletons; the top ten hold roughly 13%. Sequences were derived from cultured CD8+ T cells from PBMCs, sampled from culture after CMV antigen stimulation. Receptors originate from a human donor in good health (CMV status not recorded). Some clones in this sample may be carry-over from other donors' samples.

The chain combines TRBV7-9 with TRBJ1-4, with D unclear. The CDR3 has 14 amino acids. With 5 bases removed from V and 4 bases from J, the gap between germline ends came to 11 bases. Germline CDR1 and CDR2: SEHNR and FQNEAQ (reference sequence). CDR3 sequence reads: CASSKQRLNEKLFF. Written as DNA, the CDR3 is TGTGCCAGCAGCAAACAGCGACTTAATGAAAAACTGTTTTTT.

The CDR3 region is CASSEAIKWTGYLSNEQFF. Here the CDR3 DNA reads TGTGCCAGCAGTGAAGCGATTAAATGGACAGGGTATCTCTCGAATGAGCAGTTCTTC. This sequence joins TRBV2 and TRBJ2-1; 8 bases line up with TRBD1. Germline V gene data show CDR1 as SNHLY and CDR2 as FYNNEI. This CDR3 spans 19 amino acids. Trimming at V came to 0 bases and at J to 7 bases, leaving 17 bases not matched to a gene.

This clonotype showed up just a few times. In nucleotides, the CDR3 is TGTGCCAGCAGCACGACAGAGGCGAACACCGGGGAGCTGTTTTTT. This gives the protein CASSTTEANTGELFF. The chain carries TRBV12-3 or TRBV12-4 and TRBJ2-2; the D gene is possibly TRBD1 (5 bases). The CDR3 runs 15 residues. V lost 6 bases and J lost 0, with 11 bases in between.

The chain recombines TRBV25-1 with TRBJ1-4; D may be TRBD1 (5 bases). The CDR3 is 12 amino acids. Looked up from germline, CDR1 is MGHDK and CDR2 is SYGVNS. Trimming shortened V by 7 bases and J by 8 bases, and 11 bases separated the two germline ends. Here the CDR3 reads CASMRGKEKLFF. In nucleotides, the CDR3 is TGTGCCAGCATGAGGGGTAAGGAAAAACTGTTTTTT. The full variable domain, rest sourced from reference TRBV25-1 and TRBJ1-4, is EADIYQTPRYLVIGTGKKITLECSQTMGHDKMYWYQQDPGMELHLIHYSYGVNSTEKGDLSSESTVSRIRTEHFPLTLESARPSHTSQYLCASMRGKEKLFFGSGTQLSVL.

This chain joins TRBV4-1 and TRBJ1-1; a weak D match, TRBD1 (5 bases). With 0 bases removed from V and 6 bases from J, the gap between germline ends came to 11 bases. The CDR3 is made up of 14 amino acids. Germline CDR1 MGHRA, CDR2 YSYEKL. CDR3 in DNA: TGCGCCAGCAGCCAAGAGGGGCCGCGTGCTGAAGCTTTCTTT. Protein product: CASSQEGPRAEAFF.

The chain employs TRBV9 and TRBJ2-7; no reliable D call. Germline CDR1 is SGDLS and CDR2 is YYNGEE. This CDR3 comprises 16 residues. The germline V and J ends were trimmed by 2 bases and 4 bases, with 19 bases remaining between them. CDR3 sequence reads: CASSVRAPPSFYEQYV. DNA of the CDR3: TGTGCCAGCAGCGTTCGCGCCCCACCTTCATTTTACGAGCAGTACGTC.

The rearrangement joins TRBV14 to TRBJ2-2; TRBD2 matches at 8 bases. The CDR3 contains 15 residues. Germline CDR1 and CDR2: SGHDN and FVKESK. Trimming took 2 bases from V and 4 from J; bases not matched to a gene: 3. The CDR3 DNA sequence: TGTGCCAGCAGCCAAAGGCGGGGGGTCACCGGGGAGCTGTTTTTT. Protein sequence: CASSQRRGVTGELFF.

This rearrangement joins TRBV19 to TRBJ2-3; the D is unclear. Germline CDR1 and CDR2: LNHDA and SQIVND (reference sequence). Trimming stripped 1 base from V and 0 bases from J, with 5 bases between. There are 14 residues in the CDR3. The CDR3 here is CASSIGSSTDTQYF. For the CDR3, the DNA is TGTGCCAGTAGTATAGGGTCTAGCACAGATACGCAGTATTTT.

The rearrangement links TRBV19 to TRBJ1-1; 7 bases are a match to TRBD1. Losses at the gene ends were 3 bases for V and 3 bases for J; bases not matched to a gene: 7. Germline assignment: CDR1 LNHDA and CDR2 SQIVND (reference sequence). The CDR3 has 15 residues. CDR3 loop: CASSMRGRRDTEAFF. CDR3 coding DNA: TGTGCCAGTAGTATGAGGGGGCGCCGGGACACTGAAGCTTTCTTT. Full variable domain (outside the CDR3, taken from reference TRBV19 and TRBJ1-1): DGGITQSPKYLFRKEGQNVTLSCEQNLNHDAMYWYRQDPGQGLRLIYYSQIVNDFQKGDIAEGYSVSREKKESFPLTVTSAQKNPTAFYLCASSMRGRRDTEAFFGQGTRLTVV.

This clonotype was counted between two and nine times. The chain has TRBV27 and TRBJ1-2, with TRBD1 as a possible D gene (5 bases). Looked up from germline, CDR1 is MNHEY and CDR2 is SMNVEV (reference sequence). V lost 2 bases, J lost 6 bases, and 16 bases lay in between. This CDR3 region has 15 residues. As DNA, the CDR3 is TGTGCCAGCAGTTTAAGGGGAGGGGAAACAAATGGCTACACCTTC. It translates to CASSLRGGETNGYTF.

This clonotype has only a few counts. The chain combines TRBV5-1 with TRBJ1-1; 8 positions match TRBD1. Germline CDR1 and CDR2: SGHRS and YFSETQ. This CDR3 is built from 12 residues. The V gene end was trimmed by 6 bases and the J gene end by 6 bases; junction bases not matched to a gene: 4. CDR3 sequence (DNA): TGCGCCAGCACGGACAGGGCTGCTGAAGCTTTCTTT. It translates to CASTDRAAEAFF.

The V gene is TRBV7-9, the J gene TRBJ2-3; D not resolved. Germline lookup yields CDR1 SEHNR and CDR2 FQNEAQ (reference sequence). Trimming took off 0 bases at V and 14 bases at J, with 12 bases between the two ends. The CDR3 covers 12 residues. The CDR3 region has the DNA TGTGCCAGCAGCTTAGCGGGAAGGCGCACGTATTTT. Translating it yields CASSLAGRRTYF.

The chain links TRBV7-9 to TRBJ2-3; D ambiguous. Per germline, CDR1 SEHNR and CDR2 FQNEAQ (reference sequence). V lost 6 bases and J lost 2, with 12 bases in between. CDR3 size: 14 residues. Written as DNA, the CDR3 is TGTGCCAGCAGTTCAGAAAGATTCACAGATACGCAGTATTTT. This encodes CASSSERFTDTQYF.

V and J are TRBV7-9 and TRBJ1-4; TRBD1 aligns across 8 bases. Trimming removed 4 bases from V and 10 bases from J; junction bases left unmatched: 11. From germline, CDR1 is SEHNR and CDR2 FQNEAQ (reference sequence). This CDR3 comprises 15 residues. The CDR3 loop is CASSSPDREEGKLFF. The DNA of the CDR3 is TGTGCCAGCAGCTCCCCGGACAGGGAGGAAGGAAAACTGTTTTTT.

The table lists this clonotype with many counts. V and J are TRBV7-9 and TRBJ1-2, with 9 nucleotides matching TRBD1. The CDR3 is made up of 14 amino acids. The germline V gene encodes CDR1 SEHNR and CDR2 FQNEAQ (reference sequence). V was clipped by 6 bases and J by 6 bases; unmatched bases: 8. The CDR3 protein is CASRPPDRGDGYTF. As DNA, the CDR3 is TGTGCCAGCAGACCTCCGGACAGGGGCGATGGCTACACCTTC.

This clonotype was detected only a few times. V is TRBV6-5 and J is TRBJ2-7; D perhaps matches TRBD2 (5 bases). The V end lost 2 bases, the J end lost 3 bases, and 17 bases lay between the germline ends. The germline CDR1 and CDR2 sequences are MNHEY and SVGAGI. This CDR3 is 16 amino acids long. This CDR3 is CASSYGARRSRYEQYF. The CDR3 nucleotides are TGTGCCAGCAGTTACGGCGCCCGGAGGTCGCGCTACGAGCAGTACTTC.

The table lists this clonotype with a few counts. The genes are TRBV12-3 or TRBV12-4 and TRBJ2-1; TRBD2 matches at 7 bases. With 7 bases clipped from V and 1 base from J, the junction kept 7 bases outside the gene matches. The CDR3 has 15 residues. The CDR3 bases are TGTGCCAGCATCCTTTACGGGGGGTCCTACAATGAGCAGTTCTTC. Its protein is CASILYGGSYNEQFF.

The rearrangement joins TRBV6-6 to TRBJ1-5, with TRBD1 matching over 9 bases. Trimming cost V 5 bases and J 5 bases; bases outside gene matches: 10. The CDR3 has 16 residues. From germline, CDR1 is MNHNY and CDR2 SVGAGI (reference sequence). As DNA, the CDR3 is TGTGCCAGCAGTATCTCTGGGACAGGGAAAGATCAGCCCCAGCATTTT. It translates to CASSISGTGKDQPQHF.

With regard to this clonotype: It may be a read error: a sequence one base away is much more abundant. The J gene is TRBJ2-7, the V gene TRBV7-6; perhaps D is TRBD1 or TRBD2 (5 bases each). Germline V gives CDR1 SGHVS, CDR2 FNYEAQ. CDR3 length: 15 residues. CDR3 bases: TGTGTCAGCAGCTTTCAGCCAGGGAGCTCCTACGAGCAGTACTTC. Residues: CVSSFQPGSSYEQYF. The full variable domain, its missing parts supplied by reference TRBV7-6 and TRBJ2-7, is GAGVSQSPRYKVTKRGQDVALRCDPISGHVSLYWYRQALGQGPEFLTYFNYEAQQDKSGLPNDRFSAERPEGSISTLTIQRTEQRDSAMYRCVSSFQPGSSYEQYFGPGTRLTVT.

CDR3 in amino acids: CASSLTWGDLFTGELFF. Here the CDR3 DNA reads TGTGCCAGCAGCCTAACTTGGGGGGATCTCTTCACCGGGGAGCTGTTTTTT. This chain connects TRBV14 to TRBJ2-2, with D perhaps TRBD2 (6 bases). Germline V gene lookup returns CDR1 SGHDN and CDR2 FVKESK. CDR3 size: 17 residues. Between the trimmed V and J ends, which lost 4 bases and 4 bases, there was a span of 19 bases. The full variable domain, in which reference TRBV14 and TRBJ2-2 provide the parts outside the CDR3, is EAGVTQFPSHSVIEKGQTVTLRCDPISGHDNLYWYRRVMGKEIKFLLHFVKESKQDESGMPNNRFLAERTGGTYSTLKVQPAELEDSGVYFCASSLTWGDLFTGELFFGEGSRLTVL.

V gene TRBV2 combines with J gene TRBJ1-1, with D hard to call. The CDR3 runs 14 residues. Germline V gene data show CDR1 as SNHLY and CDR2 as FYNNEI. V dropped 1 base and J dropped 5 bases, with 11 bases sitting between them. CDR3 in DNA: TGTGCCAGCAGTGAAGTGGAGGTGGGGACTGAAGCTTTCTTT. Protein product: CASSEVEVGTEAFF.

The rearrangement links TRBV7-9 to TRBJ1-4, with a possible D match to TRBD1 (5 bases). Germline CDR1 SEHNR, CDR2 FQNEAQ (reference sequence). CDR3 size: 12 residues. Trimming left V 10 bases short and J 10 bases short, with 16 bases between. CDR3 region: CATPGLFGKLFF. In nucleotides, the CDR3 is TGTGCCACCCCAGGGCTTTTCGGAAAACTGTTTTTT. The whole variable domain, remainder taken from reference TRBV7-9 and TRBJ1-4, is DTGVSQNPRHKITKRGQNVTFRCDPISEHNRLYWYRQTLGQGPEFLTYFQNEAQLEKSRLLSDRFSAERPKGSFSTLEIQRTEQGDSAMYLCATPGLFGKLFFGSGTQLSVL.